Presented here are 11 T cell receptor beta chains from one specimen sequenced in a study of T cell responses to AZD1222 COVID-19 vaccine. Repertoires were generated with immunoSEQ multiplex PCR, while TCRdb's copy carries only in-frame clones and drops some. The table includes about 140,000 clones, just under 95% detected once. Sequencing used peripheral blood, obtained on day 0 of AZD1222 vaccination. Receptors were obtained from an adult in good health.

The CDR3 coding sequence is TGTGCCAGCAGCTTAGCGCAACGGGCGGCGTGGGTGGAGACCCAGTACTTC. It yields the protein CASSLAQRAAWVETQYF. The gene calls are TRBV7-8 and TRBJ2-5, with unresolved D. In germline, CDR1 is SGHVS, CDR2 FQNEAQ. This CDR3 has 17 residues. Trimming removed 0 bases from V and 5 bases from J, with 19 bases in between.

This chain connects TRBV2 to TRBJ1-1; D is unresolved. The CDR3 spans 16 residues. V gave up 0 bases and J gave up 0 bases, with 11 bases separating them. Germline V lookup: CDR1 SNHLY, CDR2 FYNNEI. CDR3 in DNA: TGTGCCAGCAGTGAAGCGCTTGGCAGGCTGAACACTGAAGCTTTCTTT. Encoded protein: CASSEALGRLNTEAFF. Filled out from reference TRBV2 and TRBJ1-1, the complete variable domain reads EPEVTQTPSHQVTQMGQEVILRCVPISNHLYFYWYRQILGQKVEFLVSFYNNEISEKSEIFDDQFSVERPDGSNFTLKIRSTKLEDSAMYFCASSEALGRLNTEAFFGQGTRLTVV.

This clone was counted a single time. CDR3 nucleotides: TGTGCCAGCAGCTTGGGCCTTTCCGAGCTCCACTATAATTCACCCCTCCACTTT. Translated, it gives CASSLGLSELHYNSPLHF. The chain is built from TRBV5-5 and TRBJ1-6; D unclear. V was pared by 0 bases and J by 3 bases, with 16 bases between. This CDR3 region has 18 residues. Germline values: CDR1 SGHKS, CDR2 YYEKEE (reference sequence).

The chain carries TRBV2 and TRBJ1-3, with D hard to call. With 5 bases removed from V and 4 bases from J, the gap between germline ends came to 15 bases. There are 15 residues in the CDR3. CDR1 SNHLY and CDR2 FYNNEI come from the germline V gene. CDR3 bases: TGTGCCAGCAGTTCCGACCCCTCCGGAGGAAACACCATATATTTT. Translation: CASSSDPSGGNTIYF.

V usage is TRBV6-5 and J usage is TRBJ1-1; D possibly corresponds to TRBD1 (5 bases). Deletions cut 6 bases from V and 5 bases from J, with 13 bases between. The CDR3 runs to 13 residues. Germline assignment: CDR1 MNHEY and CDR2 SVGAGI. The CDR3 spells CASSRDGRTEAFF. In nucleotides, the CDR3 is TGTGCCAGCAGCCGGGACGGCCGGACTGAAGCTTTCTTT.

The chain recombines TRBV7-9 with TRBJ1-1, with D unclear. The length of the CDR3 is 14 residues. The V gene lost 0 bases and the J gene lost 3 bases, with 8 bases spanning the gap. CDR1 and CDR2 from the germline V gene are SEHNR and FQNEAQ (reference sequence). CDR3 sequence: CASSLASGDTEAFF. In nucleotides, the CDR3 is TGTGCCAGCAGCTTAGCATCTGGTGACACTGAAGCTTTCTTT.

This chain links TRBV10-3 with TRBJ1-2, with D perhaps TRBD1 (6 bases). The V and J ends lost 6 bases and 3 bases respectively, with 17 bases between them. The length of the CDR3 is 15 residues. Germline V gene lookup returns CDR1 ENHRY and CDR2 SYGVKD. CDR3 nucleotide sequence: TGTGCCATCAGCCAAGTACAGGGATGGGACTATGGCTACACCTTC. The encoded protein is CAISQVQGWDYGYTF.

V usage is TRBV12-3 or TRBV12-4 and J usage is TRBJ1-2, with D possibly matching TRBD1 (5 bases). V lost 7 bases, J lost 4 bases, and 10 bases lay in between. The CDR3 extends over 12 amino acids. The CDR3 sequence: CASTRDGYGYTF. As DNA, the CDR3 is TGTGCCAGCACCCGGGACGGCTATGGCTACACCTTC.

The rearrangement joins TRBV6-5 to TRBJ2-7, with 10 bases matching TRBD2. The CDR3 extends over 14 amino acids. The V gene end was trimmed by 10 bases and the J gene end by 4 bases; junction bases not matched to a gene: 10. CDR1 is MNHEY, CDR2 SVGAGI, per germline. Written as DNA, the CDR3 is TGTGCCACCCGATTAGCGGGGGGTGCGTACGAGCAGTACTTC. Its protein product is CATRLAGGAYEQYF.

The chain links TRBV30 to TRBJ1-2; perhaps TRBD1 as D (5 bases). With 7 bases removed from V and 7 bases from J, the gap between germline ends came to 19 bases. The length of the CDR3 is 13 residues. The germline V gene encodes CDR1 GTSNPN and CDR2 SVGIG (reference sequence). Written as DNA, the CDR3 is TGTGCCTCGACCGGCCCGGGGGATAGTGGCTACACCTTC. Translation: CASTGPGDSGYTF.

This clone came up many times. The genes are TRBV2 and TRBJ2-7; perhaps TRBD1 as D (6 bases). V shed 6 bases and J shed 6 bases, with 12 bases lying between them. The CDR3 runs 12 residues. From germline, CDR1 is SNHLY and CDR2 FYNNEI. Here the CDR3 DNA reads TGTGCCAGCAGCCGGGACATGGGCGAGCAGTACTTC. Protein sequence: CASSRDMGEQYF.